One sample yielded the 22 T cell receptor beta chains listed below, sequenced in a study of prognosis after radiotherapy for stage I lung cancer. By two-round multiplex PCR, the TCR beta CDR3 was amplified from genomic DNA. Amplification during the initial PCR round employed primers specific to each TRBV and TRBJ gene. TCRdb redid the calling of the multiplex PCR reads with MiXCR, one entry per CDR3 protein. The sample lists fewer than 40,000 distinct CDR3 sequences; about 33% were seen once. Here the sequenced sample was PBMCs, taken before or after stereotactic body radiation therapy (not recorded which). These receptors came from a donor over 45 with non-small cell lung cancer.

In regard to this clonotype: One end of the junction is discordant with germline, which a read error may explain. The rearrangement uses TRBV27 and TRBJ2-2, with 8 nucleotides matching TRBD1. Germline values: CDR1 MNHEY, CDR2 SMNVEV (reference sequence). The CDR3 covers 16 residues. CDR3 nucleotides: TGTGCCAGCGGTTTAATAGGTACAGGGGGCACCGGGGAGCTGTTTTTT. Translated, it gives CASGLIGTGGTGELFF.

In this sample, this clonotype turned up a few times. The rearrangement links TRBV7-2 to TRBJ1-2; D unresolved. Per the germline V gene, CDR1 is SGHTA and CDR2 is FQGNSA. The CDR3 is 13 residues long. V shed 3 bases and J shed 5 bases, with 10 bases lying between them. DNA of the CDR3: TGTGCCAGCAGCTTCTCAGGTCTTTATGGCTACACCTTC. Its protein is CASSFSGLYGYTF.

The sample holds many counts of this clonotype. The genes are TRBV20-1 and TRBJ2-6, with D perhaps matching TRBD2 (6 bases). The CDR3 is 16 residues long. From germline, CDR1 is DFQATT and CDR2 SNEGSKA (reference sequence). V lost 4 bases and J lost 2, with 15 bases in between. The CDR3 DNA reads as TGCAGTGCTACTTCCGGGAGAGGGGCTGGGGCCAACGTCCTGACTTTC. This sequence encodes CSATSGRGAGANVLTF.

The chain combines TRBV24-1 with TRBJ2-3, with D possibly being TRBD1 or TRBD2 (5 bases each). CDR3 length: 18 residues. Deletions cut 0 bases from V and 0 bases from J, with 15 bases between. From germline, CDR1 is KGHDR and CDR2 SFDVKD. This CDR3 is CATSDLRGNGGSTDTQYF. CDR3 bases: TGTGCCACCAGTGATTTGAGGGGAAACGGCGGGAGCACAGATACGCAGTATTTT.

This clonotype was seen at least ten times. This chain joins TRBV7-3 and TRBJ1-6; no clear D gene. Germline CDR1 and CDR2: SGHTA and FQGTGA. The CDR3 is made up of 13 amino acids. Trimming took 4 bases from V and 6 from J, leaving 7 bases between them. The CDR3 DNA is TGTGCCAGCAGCTCTTCCATTAATTCACCCCTCCACTTT. This encodes CASSSSINSPLHF.

This clonotype has at least ten counts. This chain links TRBV5-1 with TRBJ2-7; tentatively, D is TRBD1 (6 bases). The CDR3 length is 14 residues. V gave up 4 bases and J gave up 2 bases, with 13 bases separating them. The germline gives CDR1 SGHRS, CDR2 YFSETQ. CDR3 bases: TGCGCCAGCAGCGAAGGGACACCGGCCTACGAGCAGTACTTC. Encoded protein: CASSEGTPAYEQYF.

This clonotype was counted ten times or more. V usage is TRBV24-1 and J usage is TRBJ2-5, with TRBD2 matching 13 bases. V lost 6 bases, J lost 4 bases, and 4 bases stayed unmatched. The CDR3 covers 15 residues. Germline assignment: CDR1 KGHDR and CDR2 SFDVKD. Here the CDR3 reads CATSTTSGRAETQYF. The CDR3, as DNA: TGTGCCACCAGTACCACTAGCGGGAGGGCAGAGACCCAGTACTTC.

This clonotype has more than one count but fewer than ten. This rearrangement joins TRBV18 to TRBJ2-1; 7 bases agree with TRBD2. Germline values: CDR1 KGHSH, CDR2 LQKENI. CDR3 length: 15 residues. V was pared by 1 base and J by 6 bases, with 6 bases of the junction left unmatched. The CDR3 region is CASSPRLAPPNEQFF. CDR3 DNA: TGTGCCAGCTCACCACGACTAGCTCCCCCCAATGAGCAGTTCTTC.

This clonotype appeared many times. The rearrangement joins TRBV24-1 to TRBJ2-5; 8 positions match TRBD1. CDR1 is KGHDR, CDR2 SFDVKD, per germline. V lost 5 bases, J lost 7 bases, and 20 bases stayed unmatched. The CDR3 runs to 18 residues. The CDR3 is CATSVLRDRPHSMVTQYF. The DNA of the CDR3 is TGTGCCACCAGTGTTCTCCGGGACAGGCCGCACTCAATGGTGACCCAGTACTTC.

This clonotype was observed many times. The rearrangement joins TRBV20-1 to TRBJ2-7; D gene uncertain. V was shortened by 2 bases and J by 0 bases, with 2 bases between the two germline ends. This CDR3 is built from 11 residues. Per germline, CDR1 DFQATT and CDR2 SNEGSKA (reference sequence). This CDR3 is CSARTSYEQYF. CDR3 coding DNA: TGCAGTGCTAGAACCTCCTACGAGCAGTACTTC.

This clonotype has a handful of counts. A much larger clone lies one base from this, so it may be a read error. The chain is built from TRBV9 and TRBJ1-1; a possible D gene is TRBD1 (5 bases). The germline CDR1 and CDR2 sequences are SGDLS and YYNGEE. This CDR3 is 15 amino acids long. The CDR3 protein is CASIVGPGPDTEAFF. The CDR3 region has the DNA TGTGCCAGCATCGTAGGTCCGGGGCCGGACACTGAAGCTTTCTTT.

The chain uses TRBV5-1 and TRBJ2-5, with 8 nucleotides matching TRBD2. Germline V gene sequence: CDR1 SGHRS, CDR2 YFSETQ. The CDR3 consists of 13 residues. V was clipped by 0 bases and J by 7 bases; unmatched bases: 2. CDR3 residues: CASSLARGGTQYF. The CDR3 bases are TGCGCCAGCAGCTTGGCACGGGGGGGGACCCAGTACTTC.

The genes are TRBV6-1 and TRBJ1-3; unclear D gene. V dropped 5 bases and J dropped 0 bases, with 11 bases sitting between them. Germline lookup yields CDR1 MNHNS and CDR2 SASEGT. CDR3 length equals 15 residues. The CDR3 sequence is CASSNGRTSGNTIYF. Written as DNA, the CDR3 is TGTGCCAGCAGTAACGGACGGACCTCTGGAAACACCATATATTTT.

This clonotype was seen many times. V and J are TRBV5-5 and TRBJ1-4; D is unclear. Germline CDR1 reads SGHKS; CDR2 reads YYEKEE (reference sequence). Trimming shortened V by 4 bases and J by 0 bases, and 13 bases separated the two germline ends. The CDR3 extends over 16 amino acids. CDR3 DNA: TGTGCCAGCAGCCATCTAACTAGTGCAACTAATGAAAAACTGTTTTTT. As protein: CASSHLTSATNEKLFF.

This clonotype came up many times. The rearrangement uses TRBV2 and TRBJ2-2, with D uncertain. Germline assignment: CDR1 SNHLY and CDR2 FYNNEI. The length of the CDR3 is 12 residues. Between the trimmed V and J ends, which lost 6 bases and 6 bases, there was a span of 8 bases. The CDR3 spells CASREYAGELFF. The CDR3 nucleotides read TGTGCCAGCAGGGAATACGCCGGGGAGCTGTTTTTT. Complete variable domain (other parts from reference TRBV2 and TRBJ2-2): EPEVTQTPSHQVTQMGQEVILRCVPISNHLYFYWYRQILGQKVEFLVSFYNNEISEKSEIFDDQFSVERPDGSNFTLKIRSTKLEDSAMYFCASREYAGELFFGEGSRLTVL.

This clonotype was seen repeatedly, ten times or more. The rearrangement links TRBV18 to TRBJ2-2; 7 bases map to TRBD2. The CDR3 is 16 amino acids. The V gene end was trimmed by 3 bases and the J gene end by 1 base; junction bases not matched to a gene: 5. Germline V gene data show CDR1 as KGHSH and CDR2 as LQKENI. The CDR3 region is CASSPRLAENTGELFF. The CDR3 DNA is TGTGCCAGCTCACCGCGTCTAGCGGAGAACACCGGGGAGCTGTTTTTT. The variable domain in full, completed from reference TRBV18 and TRBJ2-2, reads NAGVMQNPRHLVRRRGQEARLRCSPMKGHSHVYWYRQLPEEGLKFMVYLQKENIIDESGMPKERFSAEFPKEGPSILRIQQVVRGDSAAYFCASSPRLAENTGELFFGEGSRLTVL.

This clonotype was counted ten times or more. This chain joins TRBV9 and TRBJ2-3, with TRBD2 identical over 9 bases. Germline V gene sequence: CDR1 SGDLS, CDR2 YYNGEE. The CDR3 loop spans 16 amino acids. The J segment lost 0 bases and the V segment lost 4 bases, leaving 6 bases of the junction unmatched. CDR3 nucleotides: TGTGCCAGCAGCCCAGGACTAGCGTCTAGCACAGATACGCAGTATTTT. Amino acid sequence: CASSPGLASSTDTQYF.

This clonotype appeared many times. The chain uses TRBV20-1 and TRBJ2-7; 9 nucleotides match TRBD2. Trimming took 4 bases from V and 4 from J; bases not matched to a gene: 5. From germline, CDR1 is DFQATT and CDR2 SNEGSKA (reference sequence). This CDR3 spans 13 amino acids. CDR3 in DNA: TGCAGTGCTACCCCTAGCGGGGCTTACGAGCAGTACTTC. Protein product: CSATPSGAYEQYF.

The chain combines TRBV24-1 with TRBJ2-2, with D possibly TRBD2 on 5 matching bases. Germline V CDR1 and CDR2: KGHDR, SFDVKD. CDR3 size: 15 residues. The germline V and J ends were trimmed by 5 bases and 6 bases, with 15 bases remaining between them. CDR3 nucleotide sequence: TGTGCCACCAGTGCCCCCGGGGTAAGGGCCGGGGAGCTGTTTTTT. It yields the protein CATSAPGVRAGELFF.

In this sample, this clonotype turned up many times. CDR3 in amino acids: CASSLSGEAKNIQYF. The CDR3, as DNA: TGTGCCAGCAGTTTATCCGGGGAAGCCAAAAACATTCAGTACTTC. V gene TRBV28 combines with J gene TRBJ2-4; possibly TRBD2 for D (5 bases). Germline lookup yields CDR1 MDHEN and CDR2 SYDVKM. With 1 base removed from V and 0 bases from J, the gap between germline ends came to 7 bases. The CDR3 consists of 15 residues.

This clonotype was observed at least ten times. The rearrangement uses TRBV25-1 and TRBJ1-2; the D is unclear. The CDR3 length is 11 residues. Germline loops: CDR1 MGHDK, CDR2 SYGVNS. Between the trimmed V and J ends, which lost 6 bases and 3 bases, there was a span of 5 bases. The CDR3 reads CASRWDYGYTF. The CDR3 nucleotides are TGTGCCAGCAGATGGGACTATGGCTACACCTTC.

Many counts were recorded for this clonotype. V and J are TRBV5-1 and TRBJ1-2; 7 bases are a match to TRBD1. Per the germline V gene, CDR1 is SGHRS and CDR2 is YFSETQ. The CDR3 runs 15 residues. J lost 4 bases, V lost 4 bases, and 10 bases had no gene match. CDR3 sequence reads: CASSDPGQASYGYTF. As DNA, the CDR3 is TGCGCCAGCAGCGACCCCGGACAGGCCAGCTATGGCTACACCTTC.